These T cell receptor beta chains were read from a single sample in a study of neurological immune-mediated disorders. TCRdb called the 5' RACE reads again in MiXCR, with one record for every CDR3 protein. The profile covers about 22,000 distinct CDR3 sequences, with around 16% appearing a single time and approximately 7.6% taken by the ten largest. The sample consisted of CD8+ T cells from blood. The receptors shown here come from a woman aged 18-30 years with multiple sclerosis. The CDR3 runs from the conserved cysteine through the conserved F or W. The D gene is left open where the match is weak. Clone size is given for some rows only: seen once, a few or many times, or a class if the clone is expanded.

size: many; V: TRBV29-1; J: TRBJ1-4; D: NA; DNA: TGCAGCGTTGCGACAGGATCTAATGAAAAACTGTTTTTT; CDR3: CSVATGSNEKLFF
size: many; V: TRBV6-2/TRBV6-3; J: TRBJ1-1; D: NA; DNA: TGTGCCAGCAGCCTGGCTCTGCGCGGCACTGAAGCTTTCTTT; CDR3: CASSLALRGTEAFF
size: many; V: TRBV5-5; J: TRBJ2-5; D: NA; DNA: TGTGCCAGCAGCCGGGACACCCGGCGGGAGACCCAGTACTTC; CDR3: CASSRDTRRETQYF
size: NA; V: TRBV20-1; J: TRBJ1-1; D: NA; DNA: TGCAGTGCTCCGCGTGGGCTGAACACTGAAGCTTTCTTT; CDR3: CSAPRGLNTEAFF
size: many; V: TRBV14; J: TRBJ1-2; D: TRBD1; DNA: TGTGCCAGCAGCCCTTGGGGACAGGAGTACTATGGCTACACCTTC; CDR3: CASSPWGQEYYGYTF
size: many; V: TRBV7-6; J: TRBJ2-3; D: NA; DNA: TGTGCCAGCAGCACCTCCTTAGGTCGAATGGGTACGCAGTATTTT; CDR3: CASSTSLGRMGTQYF
size: many; V: TRBV7-9; J: TRBJ2-7; D: NA; DNA: TGTGCCAGCAGCTCTGTCGAGACCGGGACCGCCGTAGACGAGCAGTACTTC; CDR3: CASSSVETGTAVDEQYF
size: many; V: TRBV5-1; J: TRBJ2-1; D: NA; DNA: TGCGCCAGCAGCTTGTTAGGGAGTGAGCAGTTCTTC; CDR3: CASSLLGSEQFF
size: NA; V: TRBV7-2; J: TRBJ2-5; D: NA; DNA: TGTGCCAGCAGCCCAGGGGTCCAAGAGACCCAGTACTTC; CDR3: CASSPGVQETQYF
size: many; V: TRBV27; J: TRBJ2-1; D: TRBD2; DNA: TGTGCCAGCAGTTTCGTAGTAGCGGGGGAGAAGCAGTTCTTC; CDR3: CASSFVVAGEKQFF
size: many; V: TRBV7-9; J: TRBJ2-3; D: NA; DNA: TGTGCCAGCAGCCCCGGAGGTGGCGGCCCCACAGATACGCAGTATTTT; CDR3: CASSPGGGGPTDTQYF
size: many; V: TRBV20-1; J: TRBJ1-3; D: TRBD1; DNA: TGCAGTGCTAGAGATCGCGCAGGGGGCTACCTAACAGGATCTGGAAACACCATATATTTT; CDR3: CSARDRAGGYLTGSGNTIYF
size: many; V: TRBV27; J: TRBJ1-4; D: TRBD1; DNA: TGTGCCAGCAGGAGGGGGCGGGGTAATGAAAAACTGTTTTTT; CDR3: CASRRGRGNEKLFF
size: NA; V: TRBV15; J: TRBJ2-3; D: NA; DNA: TGTGCCACCAGCAGAGATAATAGCGCAGATACGCAGTATTTT; CDR3: CATSRDNSADTQYF
size: many; V: TRBV7-8; J: TRBJ2-4; D: TRBD2; DNA: TGTGCCAGCAGCTTAGTCACTAGCGGGAGGGGAGCCAAAAACATTCAGTACTTC; CDR3: CASSLVTSGRGAKNIQYF
size: NA; V: TRBV6-9; J: TRBJ1-4; D: NA; DNA: TGTGCCAGCAGTTTTCTAGCGGGAGGGGCTCCTAATGAAAAACTGTTTTTT; CDR3: CASSFLAGGAPNEKLFF
size: many; V: TRBV7-9; J: TRBJ2-1; D: TRBD2; DNA: TGTGCCAGCAGCTTAAGCGGGGGGGCCTTCGATGAGCAGTTCTTC; CDR3: CASSLSGGAFDEQFF
size: NA; V: TRBV5-5; J: TRBJ2-3; D: TRBD1; DNA: TGTGCCAGCACCCAGGGGCAGGGGGCAGATACGCAGTATTTT; CDR3: CASTQGQGADTQYF
size: NA; V: TRBV30; J: TRBJ1-2; D: TRBD1; DNA: TGTGCCTCATCCGGGACAGGGGGCAGCTATGGCTACACCTTC; CDR3: CASSGTGGSYGYTF
size: many; V: TRBV27; J: TRBJ1-1; D: NA; DNA: TGTGCCACTAAGGGAAACACTGAAGCTTTCTTT; CDR3: CATKGNTEAFF
size: many; V: TRBV15; J: TRBJ2-7; D: TRBD1; DNA: TGTGCCACCAGCAGAGAACAGGGGACCTACGAGCAGTACTTC; CDR3: CATSREQGTYEQYF
size: many; V: TRBV20-1; J: TRBJ2-3; D: TRBD2; DNA: TGCAGTGCTAGAGATGAACTAGCGGGAGTTCCCTTGAATACGCAGTATTTT; CDR3: CSARDELAGVPLNTQYF
size: few; V: TRBV20-1; J: TRBJ2-2; D: NA; DNA: TGCAGTGCAACCACAGATCAGGACTCGTTGAACACCGGGGAGCTGTTTTTT; CDR3: CSATTDQDSLNTGELFF